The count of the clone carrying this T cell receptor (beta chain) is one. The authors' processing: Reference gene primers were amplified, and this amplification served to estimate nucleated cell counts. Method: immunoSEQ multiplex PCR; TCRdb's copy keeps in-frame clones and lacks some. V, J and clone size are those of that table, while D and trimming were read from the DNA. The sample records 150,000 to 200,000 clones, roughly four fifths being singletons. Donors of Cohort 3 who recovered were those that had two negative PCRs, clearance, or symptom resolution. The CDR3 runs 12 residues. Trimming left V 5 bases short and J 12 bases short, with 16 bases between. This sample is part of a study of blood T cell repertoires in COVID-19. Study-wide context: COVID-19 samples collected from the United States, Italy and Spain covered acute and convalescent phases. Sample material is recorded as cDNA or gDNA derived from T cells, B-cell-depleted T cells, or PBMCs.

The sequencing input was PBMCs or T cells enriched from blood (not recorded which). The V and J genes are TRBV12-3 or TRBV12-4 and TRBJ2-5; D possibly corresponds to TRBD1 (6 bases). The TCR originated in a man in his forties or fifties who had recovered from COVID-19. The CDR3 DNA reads TGTGCCAGCAGTCTGACCGGGACATCCGAGTACTTC. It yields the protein CASSLTGTSEYF.